Listed below are T cell receptor beta chains from one sample, sequenced in a study of beta chain features in type 1 diabetes. TCRdb's table, derived via immunoSEQ multiplex PCR, lists solely in-frame clones and lacks some. The table includes 900,000 or so clones, 15% to 20% detected once. The sequenced material came from naive CD4+ T cells from blood. Source of these receptors: a young woman in good health. Both conserved end residues are part of each CDR3. Fields, in order: CDR3 length, V gene, D gene, J gene, clone size, CDR3 DNA, CDR3 protein. D genes are given only for firm matches. Clone size is stated in some rows and not others, as once, few, many or a class when expanded.

CDR3 length: 17
V gene: TRBV28
D gene: NA
J gene: TRBJ2-7
clone size: NA
CDR3 DNA: TGTGCCAGCAGTTTACTCCTCCGGGGGGCTAGCTCCTACGAGCAGTACTTC
CDR3 protein: CASSLLLRGASSYEQYF

CDR3 length: 14
V gene: TRBV29-1
D gene: TRBD1
J gene: TRBJ1-2
clone size: few
CDR3 DNA: TGCAGCGTTGAAGATAGGGGACAGTACTATGGCTACACCTTC
CDR3 protein: CSVEDRGQYYGYTF

CDR3 length: 14
V gene: TRBV5-4
D gene: NA
J gene: TRBJ2-3
clone size: many
CDR3 DNA: TGTGCCAGCAGCCCGGTGGGGGGCACAGATACGCAGTATTTT
CDR3 protein: CASSPVGGTDTQYF

CDR3 length: 15
V gene: TRBV4-1
D gene: NA
J gene: TRBJ2-3
clone size: NA
CDR3 DNA: TGCGCCAGCAGGAGACCCGGCACTAGCACAGATACGCAGTATTTT
CDR3 protein: CASRRPGTSTDTQYF

CDR3 length: 14
V gene: TRBV7-9
D gene: NA
J gene: TRBJ2-6
clone size: few
CDR3 DNA: TGTGCCAGCAGCTCCAAGGGTGGGAATGAGGTCCTGACTTTC
CDR3 protein: CASSSKGGNEVLTF

CDR3 length: 18
V gene: TRBV10-3
D gene: NA
J gene: TRBJ2-1
clone size: few
CDR3 DNA: TGTGCCATCAGTGCGGGGGCTAGCGGACCGAGCTCCTACAATGAGCAGTTCTTC
CDR3 protein: CAISAGASGPSSYNEQFF

CDR3 length: 13
V gene: TRBV6-5
D gene: NA
J gene: TRBJ2-1
clone size: NA
CDR3 DNA: TGTGCCAGCGGTATGTACCGGTCCGGTGAGCAGTTCTTC
CDR3 protein: CASGMYRSGEQFF

CDR3 length: 15
V gene: TRBV2
D gene: TRBD1
J gene: TRBJ2-1
clone size: few
CDR3 DNA: TGTGCCAGCGGAAGTTCCGGGACAGGGGGCAATGAGCAGTTCTTC
CDR3 protein: CASGSSGTGGNEQFF

CDR3 length: 14
V gene: TRBV19
D gene: NA
J gene: TRBJ2-2
clone size: few
CDR3 DNA: TGTGCCAGTAGTAGGTTGAGGGCCAGCGGGGAGCTGTTTTTT
CDR3 protein: CASSRLRASGELFF

CDR3 length: 12
V gene: TRBV7-2
D gene: NA
J gene: TRBJ2-1
clone size: few
CDR3 DNA: TGTGCCAGCGGACAACCGGGACTCGAACAGTTCTTC
CDR3 protein: CASGQPGLEQFF

CDR3 length: 15
V gene: TRBV4-2
D gene: TRBD1
J gene: TRBJ2-7
clone size: few
CDR3 DNA: TGTGCCAGCAGCCCCGACAGGGTATCCCTCTACGAGCAGTACTTC
CDR3 protein: CASSPDRVSLYEQYF

CDR3 length: 16
V gene: TRBV7-2
D gene: TRBD1
J gene: TRBJ1-5
clone size: few
CDR3 DNA: TGTGCCAGCAGCTTATCAGGGGGATCGGGCAATCAGCCCCAGCATTTT
CDR3 protein: CASSLSGGSGNQPQHF

CDR3 length: 11
V gene: TRBV9
D gene: NA
J gene: TRBJ2-1
clone size: NA
CDR3 DNA: TGTGCCAGCAGCGGGGAAAATGAGCAGTTCTTC
CDR3 protein: CASSGENEQFF

CDR3 length: 14
V gene: TRBV4-3
D gene: NA
J gene: TRBJ2-7
clone size: NA
CDR3 DNA: TGCGCCAGCAGCCAAGGGGGCAGATCCTACGAGCAGTACTTC
CDR3 protein: CASSQGGRSYEQYF

CDR3 length: 14
V gene: TRBV7-9
D gene: NA
J gene: TRBJ2-1
clone size: few
CDR3 DNA: TGTGCCAGCAGCTTAGGGGGAGGGGGCGACGAGCAGTTCTTC
CDR3 protein: CASSLGGGGDEQFF

CDR3 length: 13
V gene: TRBV7-8
D gene: NA
J gene: TRBJ1-3
clone size: few
CDR3 DNA: TGTGCCAGCAGTACAGGGTCGGGAAACACCATATATTTT
CDR3 protein: CASSTGSGNTIYF

CDR3 length: 13
V gene: TRBV5-1
D gene: NA
J gene: TRBJ2-1
clone size: few
CDR3 DNA: TGCGCCAGCAGCTACCCACAGGTCGATGAGCAGTTCTTC
CDR3 protein: CASSYPQVDEQFF

CDR3 length: 15
V gene: TRBV10-2
D gene: TRBD2
J gene: TRBJ2-7
clone size: few
CDR3 DNA: TGCGCCAGCAGTTCTCAGCGAGCGGGAGATGACGAGCAGTACTTC
CDR3 protein: CASSSQRAGDDEQYF

CDR3 length: 15
V gene: TRBV5-6
D gene: TRBD1
J gene: TRBJ2-2
clone size: few
CDR3 DNA: TGTGCCAGCACTCAGCTAGGACAGGGTCCCGGGGAGCTGTTTTTT
CDR3 protein: CASTQLGQGPGELFF

CDR3 length: 13
V gene: TRBV28
D gene: NA
J gene: TRBJ1-5
clone size: NA
CDR3 DNA: TGTGCCAGCAGTCAGGACAGCTATCAGCCCCAGCATTTT
CDR3 protein: CASSQDSYQPQHF

CDR3 length: 14
V gene: TRBV19
D gene: NA
J gene: TRBJ1-1
clone size: few
CDR3 DNA: TGTGCCAGTAGTATTGTCCCTCCAGGTGATGAAGCTTTCTTT
CDR3 protein: CASSIVPPGDEAFF

CDR3 length: 13
V gene: TRBV10-3
D gene: NA
J gene: TRBJ2-5
clone size: NA
CDR3 DNA: TGTGCCATCAGTCAGAGGCGGCAAGAGACCCAGTACTTC
CDR3 protein: CAISQRRQETQYF

CDR3 length: 15
V gene: TRBV30
D gene: NA
J gene: TRBJ2-5
clone size: NA
CDR3 DNA: TGTGCCTGCCCTAGGGGGAACGTTAGTAAAGAGACCCAGTACTTC
CDR3 protein: CACPRGNVSKETQYF

CDR3 length: 15
V gene: TRBV7-2
D gene: NA
J gene: TRBJ1-1
clone size: few
CDR3 DNA: TGTGCCAGCAGCGTTGACAGGTACTGGAACACTGAAGCTTTCTTT
CDR3 protein: CASSVDRYWNTEAFF

CDR3 length: 12
V gene: TRBV7-9
D gene: TRBD1
J gene: TRBJ2-5
clone size: few
CDR3 DNA: TGTGCCAGCAGTCACGGACAGGGGACCCAGTACTTC
CDR3 protein: CASSHGQGTQYF

CDR3 length: 16
V gene: TRBV27
D gene: TRBD2
J gene: TRBJ2-1
clone size: few
CDR3 DNA: TGTGCCAGCAGTTTTGCCCGACTAGCGGGAGGGGATGAGCAGTTCTTC
CDR3 protein: CASSFARLAGGDEQFF